The 31 T cell receptor beta chains reported below all come from one sample, sequenced in a study of CD8+CD57+ T cells in acquired aplastic anemia (dated by TCRdb to the late 2010s). Sequencing used an Illumina HiSeq 2000. Genomic DNA was used as template for profiling of TCR beta VDJ combinations and CDR3 sequences. TCRdb's own reprocessing of the public reads used fastp at Q25 and MiXCR and kept productive beta chains. For every CDR3 protein sequence, its rows merge into one entry that carries the most common genes and DNA. Counted in this sample were about 210,000 distinct CDR3 sequences; over 60% of them appeared once. The top ten clones comprise around 32% of the sample. Sequencing was done on a sample of sorted CD4+, CD8+, or CD8+CD57+ T cells (not recorded which) from PBMCs. These receptors came from a human donor in good health.

This clonotype has a count of ten or more. The chain has TRBV19 and TRBJ2-1; 7 positions agree with TRBD2. Trimming cost V 11 bases and J 5 bases; bases outside gene matches: 12. CDR1 is LNHDA and CDR2 is SQIVND in the germline V gene (reference sequence). This CDR3 has 14 amino acids. CDR3 loop: CAAGPGGPNNEQFF. The CDR3 DNA is TGTGCCGCAGGGCCGGGGGGACCGAACAATGAGCAGTTCTTC. Using reference TRBV19 and TRBJ2-1 for the parts outside the CDR3, the full variable domain is DGGITQSPKYLFRKEGQNVTLSCEQNLNHDAMYWYRQDPGQGLRLIYYSQIVNDFQKGDIAEGYSVSREKKESFPLTVTSAQKNPTAFYLCAAGPGGPNNEQFFGPGTRLTVL.

This clonotype was picked up many times. The chain combines TRBV19 with TRBJ2-1; D is ambiguous. Germline CDR1 and CDR2: LNHDA and SQIVND (reference sequence). The CDR3 totals 13 residues. V lost 7 bases, J lost 0 bases, and 7 bases lay in between. The CDR3 sequence is CASTSSSYNEQFF. The CDR3 bases are TGTGCCAGTACTTCTAGCTCCTACAATGAGCAGTTCTTC.

In its sample, this clonotype was seen a few times. The V gene is TRBV20-1, the J gene TRBJ1-3; D ambiguous. The CDR3 length is 17 residues. CDR1 and CDR2 (germline): DFQATT, SNEGSKA (reference sequence). V shed 0 bases and J shed 0 bases, with 15 bases lying between them. Written as DNA, the CDR3 is TGCAGTGCTAGAGATAGTCGAGGCAGAGCCTCTGGAAACACCATATATTTT. Translating it yields CSARDSRGRASGNTIYF.

The rearrangement uses TRBV20-1 and TRBJ2-7; 10 positions agree with TRBD1. This CDR3 contains 12 residues. Germline V lookup: CDR1 DFQATT, CDR2 SNEGSKA (reference sequence). The V segment lost 1 base and the J segment 6 bases; nucleotides outside the gene matches: 0. Written as DNA, the CDR3 is TGCAGTGCTAGAGGGACAGGGGGCGAGCAGTACTTC. Translated: CSARGTGGEQYF.

Here the CDR3 DNA reads TGCAGCGCTCTGACTAGAGTCTACGAGCAGTACTTC. Its translation is CSALTRVYEQYF. This chain joins TRBV20-1 and TRBJ2-7; tentatively, D is TRBD2 (6 bases). In germline, CDR1 is DFQATT, CDR2 SNEGSKA (reference sequence). The CDR3 spans 12 residues.

This clonotype was counted ten times or more. The rearrangement uses TRBV7-9 and TRBJ2-3, with 11 positions matching TRBD1. CDR1 and CDR2 from the germline V gene are SEHNR and FQNEAQ (reference sequence). V dropped 5 bases and J dropped 1; count of bases not matched to a gene: 5. CDR3 length equals 16 residues. The CDR3 is CASSLRTGGGTDTQYF. In DNA form, the CDR3 reads TGTGCCAGCAGCCTACGGACAGGGGGCGGCACAGATACGCAGTATTTT.

Points on this clonotype: A much larger clone differs from this one at a single base, so this may be a read error. The V and J genes are TRBV6-5 and TRBJ2-1; D might be TRBD1 (5 bases). Germline CDR1 and CDR2: MNHEY and SVGAGI. The V and J ends lost 2 bases and 5 bases respectively, with 10 bases between them. This CDR3 is built from 14 residues. CDR3 residues: CASSYMGLHNEQFF. The CDR3 coding sequence is TGTGCCAGCAGTTACATGGGGCTCCACAATGAGCAGTTCTTC.

The chain uses TRBV7-2 and TRBJ1-1; no reliable D call. Trimming pared 5 bases from V and 3 bases from J, leaving 10 bases between. The CDR3 contains 13 residues. The germline V gene encodes CDR1 SGHTA and CDR2 FQGNSA. CDR3 loop: CASSDLTYTEAFF. The CDR3, as DNA: TGTGCCAGCAGCGATCTGACGTACACTGAAGCTTTCTTT.

This clonotype has a handful of counts. The V gene is TRBV15, the J gene TRBJ1-1, with D perhaps matching TRBD1 (6 bases). The ends were cut back, 6 bases at V and 4 bases at J, with 15 bases in the middle. Germline CDR1 LNHNV, CDR2 YYDKDF (reference sequence). This CDR3 comprises 14 residues. CDR3 loop: CATRGGAGSTEAFF. The CDR3 DNA reads as TGTGCCACCAGAGGGGGGGCAGGGAGCACTGAAGCTTTCTTT.

This clonotype was recorded at least ten times. This rearrangement joins TRBV28 to TRBJ2-1, with D hard to call. This CDR3 has 13 amino acids. The germline V gene has CDR1 MDHEN and CDR2 SYDVKM. V lost 3 bases and J 6 bases, leaving 9 bases between the germline ends. CDR3 loop: CASSFNQVNEQFF. The DNA for the CDR3 is TGTGCCAGCAGTTTCAATCAGGTCAATGAGCAGTTCTTC.

The rearrangement links TRBV5-1 to TRBJ2-5; 15 bases align to TRBD2. After removal of 4 bases from V and 1 base from J, the junction contained 5 bases not matched to a gene. The CDR3 length is 17 residues. Germline V lookup: CDR1 SGHRS, CDR2 YFSETQ. The CDR3 here is CASSGGTSGGPQETQYF. Written as DNA, the CDR3 is TGCGCCAGCAGCGGAGGGACTAGCGGGGGGCCCCAAGAGACCCAGTACTTC.

The rearrangement uses TRBV11-3 and TRBJ2-2; 8 bases map to TRBD1. Germline V CDR1 and CDR2: SGHNT, YENEEA. The CDR3 sequence is 17 residues long. The V gene end was trimmed by 2 bases and the J gene end by 1 base; junction bases not matched to a gene: 6. CDR3 region: CASSLPTGTGNTGELFF. For the CDR3, the DNA is TGTGCCAGCAGCTTACCCACCGGGACAGGGAACACCGGGGAGCTGTTTTTT.

The chain joins TRBV20-1 to TRBJ2-7; D gene unclear. V lost 0 bases to trimming and J lost 2 bases, with 8 bases between them. Germline CDR1 and CDR2: DFQATT and SNEGSKA (reference sequence). The CDR3 runs 13 residues. CDR3 residues: CSARDSSTYEQYF. For the CDR3, the DNA is TGCAGTGCTAGAGACAGTTCAACCTACGAGCAGTACTTC.

The rearrangement links TRBV25-1 to TRBJ1-1; D not certain. Per the germline V gene, CDR1 is MGHDK and CDR2 is SYGVNS. The germline V and J ends were trimmed by 6 bases and 0 bases, with 14 bases remaining between them. This CDR3 is built from 15 residues. The CDR3 is CASRPQRELNTEAFF. The CDR3 DNA reads TGTGCCAGCAGGCCGCAGAGGGAGCTGAACACTGAAGCTTTCTTT.

The chain combines TRBV10-3 with TRBJ2-2, with 13 bases identical to TRBD2. V dropped 10 bases and J dropped 6; count of bases not matched to a gene: 11. The CDR3 spans 16 residues. CDR1 and CDR2 (germline): ENHRY, SYGVKD. The CDR3 region is CATNGGLAGVAGELFF. In DNA, the CDR3 is TGTGCCACCAATGGAGGACTAGCGGGGGTGGCCGGGGAGCTGTTTTTT.

In its sample, this clonotype was seen many times. The V gene is TRBV5-6, the J gene TRBJ1-3, with a possible D match to TRBD1 (5 bases). This CDR3 spans 17 amino acids. Germline V gene data show CDR1 as SGHDT and CDR2 as YYEEEE. Trimming left V 0 bases short and J 0 bases short, with 13 bases between. CDR3 sequence (DNA): TGTGCCAGCAGCTTGGAACCCACAGGTTTCTCTGGAAACACCATATATTTT. As protein: CASSLEPTGFSGNTIYF.

The chain couples TRBV20-1 to TRBJ1-3; D is undetermined. The V gene's germline CDR1 is DFQATT and CDR2 SNEGSKA (reference sequence). V was pared by 3 bases and J by 1 base, with 4 bases between. The CDR3 has 12 amino acids. The CDR3 protein is CSARQSGNTIYF. As DNA, the CDR3 is TGCAGTGCTAGGCAGTCTGGAAACACCATATATTTT.

This chain uses TRBV7-2 with TRBJ1-2; D is uncertain. The CDR3 has 12 amino acids. The V and J ends lost 0 bases and 6 bases respectively, with 5 bases between them. Germline V gene sequence: CDR1 SGHTA, CDR2 FQGNSA. DNA for the CDR3: TGTGCCAGCAGCTTAGCACTCAATGGCTACACCTTC. Translating it yields CASSLALNGYTF.

The rearrangement uses TRBV19 and TRBJ2-1; 16 nucleotides match TRBD2. After removal of 7 bases from V and 4 bases from J, the junction contained 16 bases not matched to a gene. Per the germline V gene, CDR1 is LNHDA and CDR2 is SQIVND (reference sequence). The CDR3 runs to 20 residues. As DNA, the CDR3 is TGTGCCAGTACCCGGACCATCGGGACTAGCGGGGGGGCGGAATACAATGAGCAGTTCTTC. This sequence encodes CASTRTIGTSGGAEYNEQFF. Combining the CDR3 with reference TRBV19 and TRBJ2-1 gives the whole variable domain DGGITQSPKYLFRKEGQNVTLSCEQNLNHDAMYWYRQDPGQGLRLIYYSQIVNDFQKGDIAEGYSVSREKKESFPLTVTSAQKNPTAFYLCASTRTIGTSGGAEYNEQFFGPGTRLTVL.

The rearrangement uses TRBV24-1 and TRBJ1-1; TRBD1 matches at 11 bases. V shed 10 bases and J 3 bases; nucleotides not matched to a gene: 3. Germline CDR1 KGHDR, CDR2 SFDVKD. CDR3 length: 13 residues. CDR3 protein: CATRTGGDTEAFF. The CDR3 region has the DNA TGTGCCACTCGGACAGGGGGCGACACTGAAGCTTTCTTT.

V usage is TRBV20-1 and J usage is TRBJ1-1; tentative D call: TRBD1 (5 bases). Germline loops: CDR1 DFQATT, CDR2 SNEGSKA (reference sequence). Trimming left V 3 bases short and J 7 bases short, with 9 bases between. The CDR3 loop spans 11 amino acids. For the CDR3, the DNA is TGCAGTGCTAGTATGGGACGTGAAGCTTTCTTT. This translates into CSASMGREAFF.

This clonotype was seen many times. The chain joins TRBV27 to TRBJ2-7; 10 bases map to TRBD2. The CDR3 is made up of 14 amino acids. V trimming: 2 bases; J trimming: 3 bases; junction bases outside the gene matches: 1. The germline CDR1 and CDR2 sequences are MNHEY and SMNVEV (reference sequence). CDR3 protein: CASSLRTSGYEQYF. CDR3 nucleotides: TGTGCCAGCAGTTTACGGACTAGCGGCTACGAGCAGTACTTC.

This clonotype was seen many times. This chain joins TRBV4-3 and TRBJ1-1; 7 positions match TRBD1. In germline, CDR1 is LGHNA, CDR2 YSLEER. CDR3 length equals 14 residues. V lost 3 bases, J lost 5 bases, and 6 bases stayed unmatched. For the CDR3, the DNA is TGCGCCAGCAGCCACCAGGGGGATGAGACTGAAGCTTTCTTT. It is translated as CASSHQGDETEAFF.

This clonotype has a handful of counts. The rearrangement links TRBV7-6 to TRBJ2-1; TRBD1 matches 10 bases. The V segment lost 1 base and the J segment 9 bases; nucleotides outside the gene matches: 6. CDR3 length: 15 residues. Germline-derived CDR1 and CDR2 are SGHVS and FNYEAQ. As DNA, the CDR3 is TGTGCCAGCAGCTTAGGCGGACAGGGGGTACGTGAGCAGTTCTTC. Translated, it gives CASSLGGQGVREQFF.

Concerning this clonotype itself: A read error is possible here, since a much larger clone lies one base away. This chain joins TRBV4-3 and TRBJ1-4; possibly TRBD1 for D (5 bases). The CDR3 is 14 amino acids. V was cut by 6 bases and J by 7 bases, with 15 bases left in between. Per germline, CDR1 LGHNA and CDR2 YSLEER. Here the CDR3 DNA reads TGCGCCAGCAGGCATCGGGCAGGGACTGAAAAACTGTTTTTT. Its protein is CASRHRAGTEKLFF.

The chain has TRBV10-2 and TRBJ2-3, with 9 bases fitting TRBD2. Germline V gene lookup returns CDR1 WSHSY and CDR2 SAAADI. The V gene end was trimmed by 8 bases and the J gene end by 3 bases; junction bases not matched to a gene: 12. The CDR3 extends over 16 amino acids. CDR3 coding DNA: TGCGCCAGCTCCCGCGCAAGCGGGGGGTTGACAGATACGCAGTATTTT. Amino acids: CASSRASGGLTDTQYF.

The chain employs TRBV7-9 and TRBJ1-5; no reliable D call. The CDR3 sequence is 15 residues long. V gave up 5 bases and J gave up 4 bases, with 15 bases separating them. Per germline, CDR1 SEHNR and CDR2 FQNEAQ (reference sequence). CDR3 sequence reads: CASSNGLARNQPQHF. The CDR3 nucleotides read TGTGCCAGCAGCAATGGGTTGGCGAGGAATCAGCCCCAGCATTTT.

The chain recombines TRBV19 with TRBJ2-7, with a tentative D call TRBD2 (5 bases). The CDR3 length is 13 residues. V was clipped by 11 bases and J by 0 bases, with 14 bases between them. CDR1 and CDR2 (germline): LNHDA, SQIVND (reference sequence). The DNA for the CDR3 is TGTGCCTCAACTAGTGATAGCTCCTACGAGCAGTACTTC. It is translated as CASTSDSSYEQYF.

The rearrangement uses TRBV7-9 and TRBJ2-1; D perhaps matches TRBD1 (6 bases). This CDR3 has 13 amino acids. Trimming shortened V by 10 bases and J by 4 bases, and 14 bases separated the two germline ends. Germline loops: CDR1 SEHNR, CDR2 FQNEAQ (reference sequence). Here the CDR3 DNA reads TGTGCCACTCGCCGGGACACTTACAATGAGCAGTTCTTC. Encoded protein: CATRRDTYNEQFF.

The chain uses TRBV7-8 and TRBJ2-7; no reliable D call. Trimming pared 3 bases from V and 1 base from J, leaving 7 bases between. Germline CDR1 SGHVS, CDR2 FQNEAQ. The CDR3 contains 13 residues. The CDR3 spells CASSLVPSYEQYF. The CDR3 DNA reads TGTGCCAGCAGCTTGGTACCGTCCTACGAGCAGTACTTC.

V is TRBV20-1 and J is TRBJ1-1; weak D call: TRBD1 (5 bases). V lost 3 bases, J lost 3 bases, and 17 bases lay in between. The CDR3 extends over 15 amino acids. CDR1 is DFQATT, CDR2 SNEGSKA, per germline (reference sequence). The CDR3, as DNA: TGCAGTGCTAGTATAAGCGGGGGTGAGCACACTGAAGCTTTCTTT. Protein sequence: CSASISGGEHTEAFF.